This entry lists 26 T cell receptor beta chains sequenced from one sample in a study of blood T cells in healthy people across ages. PCR was performed a second time for roughly 7 to 12 cycles using a sample-barcoded 5' primer and a J-beta primer mix. TCRdb re-called the 5' RACE reads through MiXCR, storing one row per CDR3 protein. The sample holds about 780,000 distinct CDR3 sequences, under 30% seen once. Separately, the same data were catalogued under a study of T cells of mothers and their children.

The sequenced sample consisted of blood. Receptors were obtained from a boy younger than 18 in good health.

CDR3 coding DNA: TGTGCCAGCAGCCCCCTAGCGGGAGGTGGGGTCGAGCAGTACTTC. It encodes CASSPLAGGGVEQYF. V usage is TRBV7-2 and J usage is TRBJ2-1; the match to TRBD2 covers 11 bases. The end of the DNA aligns better with TRBJ2-7, so the J call may be wrong. CDR3 length: 15 amino acids. From germline, CDR1 is SGHTA and CDR2 FQGNSA.

The table lists this clonotype with many counts. Here the CDR3 DNA reads TGTGCCAGCAGGCAGGCAGGGGGCAGCGAGACCCAGTACTTC. Translation: CASRQAGGSETQYF. The chain uses TRBV12-3 or TRBV12-4 and TRBJ2-5; TRBD1 aligns across 8 bases. J was trimmed by 5 bases and V by 6 bases; bases with no gene match: 8. This CDR3 is 14 amino acids long.

CDR3: CAISEGTSGAYNEQFF. The CDR3 DNA is TGTGCCATCAGTGAAGGGACTAGCGGGGCGTACAATGAGCAGTTCTTC. The chain carries TRBV10-3 and TRBJ2-1, with TRBD2 matching over 13 bases. The CDR3 loop spans 16 amino acids. With V trimmed by 3 bases and J by 4 bases, 3 bases remained unmatched. The germline gives CDR1 ENHRY, CDR2 SYGVKD.

This clonotype was detected a few times. V and J are TRBV5-1 and TRBJ1-2; D gene uncertain. V lost 4 bases and J lost 2, with 15 bases in between. The CDR3 length is 15 residues. Germline V gene lookup returns CDR1 SGHRS and CDR2 YFSETQ. CDR3 coding DNA: TGCGCCAGCAGCCTCTCCCTGACCGAGAACTATGGCTACACCTTC. This sequence encodes CASSLSLTENYGYTF.

The chain's CDR3 is CASSSGGVGDEQFF. The DNA for the CDR3 is TGTGCCAGCAGCTCCGGGGGGGTTGGCGATGAGCAGTTCTTC. The gene calls are TRBV12-3 or TRBV12-4 and TRBJ2-1, with 8 bases identical to TRBD2. The V and J ends lost 6 bases and 8 bases, in that order; junction bases with no gene match: 9. The CDR3 totals 14 residues.

Only a few counts were recorded for this clonotype. This chain links TRBV5-1 with TRBJ2-4, with D tentatively TRBD2 (5 bases). Germline V gives CDR1 SGHRS, CDR2 YFSETQ. This CDR3 region has 13 residues. The ends were cut back, 3 bases at V and 13 bases at J, with 17 bases in the middle. CDR3 region: CASSSGGRRDQYF. The CDR3 region has the DNA TGCGCCAGCAGCTCTGGAGGCCGGAGAGACCAGTACTTC. The variable domain in full, completed from reference TRBV5-1 and TRBJ2-4, reads KAGVTQTPRYLIKTRGQQVTLSCSPISGHRSVSWYQQTPGQGLQFLFEYFSETQRNKGNFPGRFSGRQFSNSRSEMNVSTLELGDSALYLCASSSGGRRDQYFGAGTRLSVL.

The sample holds a few counts of this clonotype. This chain connects TRBV5-1 to TRBJ2-4, with 9 bases fitting TRBD1. In germline, CDR1 is SGHRS, CDR2 YFSETQ. Trimming removed 4 bases from V and 7 bases from J; junction bases left unmatched: 9. There are 15 residues in the CDR3. Written as DNA, the CDR3 is TGCGCCAGCAGCGACAGAGGACAGGGGAGTAACATTCAGTACTTC. Amino acid sequence: CASSDRGQGSNIQYF. Combining the CDR3 with reference TRBV5-1 and TRBJ2-4 gives the whole variable domain KAGVTQTPRYLIKTRGQQVTLSCSPISGHRSVSWYQQTPGQGLQFLFEYFSETQRNKGNFPGRFSGRQFSNSRSEMNVSTLELGDSALYLCASSDRGQGSNIQYFGAGTRLSVL.

This clonotype has a count of ten or more. This chain's CDR3 is CASSMGISGANVLTF. CDR3 DNA: TGCGCCAGCAGTATGGGGATCTCTGGGGCCAACGTCCTGACTTTC. This chain uses TRBV5-1 with TRBJ2-6; D is uncertain. Per germline, CDR1 SGHRS and CDR2 YFSETQ. V was clipped by 5 bases and J by 0 bases, with 9 bases between them. The CDR3 is 15 amino acids.

The count of this clonotype is one. The gene calls are TRBV3-1 and TRBJ2-1, with 12 bases matching TRBD2. The CDR3 sequence is 15 residues long. CDR1 LGHDT and CDR2 YNNKEL come from the germline V gene (reference sequence). The V gene end was trimmed by 4 bases and the J gene end by 5 bases; junction bases not matched to a gene: 3. In DNA, the CDR3 is TGTGCCAGCAGCCCAAGACTAGCGGGAGACAATGAGCAGTTCTTC. Amino acids: CASSPRLAGDNEQFF.

This clonotype was detected ten times or more. This CDR3 is CASSQTGVITEAFF. The CDR3 region has the DNA TGTGCCAGCAGCCAGACAGGGGTAATCACTGAAGCTTTCTTT. This sequence joins TRBV7-9 and TRBJ1-1; 8 nucleotides align to TRBD1. The CDR3 is made up of 14 amino acids. Germline CDR1 and CDR2: SEHNR and FQNEAQ (reference sequence). After removal of 5 bases from V and 4 bases from J, the junction contained 6 bases not matched to a gene.

This sequence joins TRBV2 and TRBJ2-1; no firm D call. V was pared by 8 bases and J by 10 bases, with 6 bases between. Germline V CDR1 and CDR2: SNHLY, FYNNEI. The CDR3 length is 9 residues. The CDR3 nucleotides are TGTGCCAGCGGGGTAGAGCAGTTCTTC. Translation: CASGVEQFF.

CDR3 region: CATGTSGDTDTQYF. The DNA of the CDR3 is TGTGCCACGGGGACTAGCGGGGACACAGATACGCAGTATTTT. The V gene is TRBV24-1, the J gene TRBJ2-3; TRBD2 matches 13 bases. CDR3 length equals 14 residues. The V gene's germline CDR1 is KGHDR and CDR2 SFDVKD. After removal of 10 bases from V and 2 bases from J, the junction contained 2 bases not matched to a gene.

V usage is TRBV20-1 and J usage is TRBJ1-2; 10 nucleotides align to TRBD1. The CDR3 contains 15 residues. Looked up from germline, CDR1 is DFQATT and CDR2 is SNEGSKA (reference sequence). Losses at the gene ends were 6 bases for V and 2 bases for J; bases not matched to a gene: 9. The CDR3 DNA reads TGCAGTGCAACGCCCGGGACAGGGGAAAACTATGGCTACACCTTC. Amino acid sequence: CSATPGTGENYGYTF.

The chain has TRBV5-7 and TRBJ2-7; tentative D call: TRBD1 (6 bases). TRBV5-7 is assigned to the ORF class and has an uncertain function. Between the trimmed V and J ends, which lost 2 bases and 0 bases, there was a span of 18 bases. This CDR3 region has 17 residues. The CDR3 DNA reads as TGTGCCAGCAGCTTAACGGACGACAGGCTTTGCTCCTACGAGCAGTACTTC. Translated: CASSLTDDRLCSYEQYF.

The V and J genes are TRBV25-1 and TRBJ2-2, with D maybe TRBD1 (6 bases). This CDR3 is built from 15 residues. The V end lost 4 bases, the J end lost 2 bases, and 11 bases lay between the germline ends. The germline V gene encodes CDR1 MGHDK and CDR2 SYGVNS. CDR3 bases: TGTGCCAGCAGTGGCACACAGGGAAACACCGGGGAGCTGTTTTTT. Translated, it gives CASSGTQGNTGELFF.

This clonotype was recorded only once. The chain carries TRBV30 and TRBJ2-4; 8 positions agree with TRBD2. With 0 bases clipped from V and 7 bases from J, the junction kept 2 bases outside the gene matches. CDR3 length: 13 amino acids. Germline V gene data show CDR1 as GTSNPN and CDR2 as SVGIG (reference sequence). Here the CDR3 reads CAWSVPSGNIQYF. The CDR3, as DNA: TGTGCCTGGAGTGTCCCTAGCGGGAACATTCAGTACTTC.

The chain uses TRBV7-9 and TRBJ2-7, with 7 positions matching TRBD2. V gave up 5 bases and J gave up 0 bases; unmatched junction bases: 4. This CDR3 comprises 14 residues. Germline V CDR1 and CDR2: SEHNR, FQNEAQ (reference sequence). CDR3: CASSHRGSSYEQYF. The CDR3 DNA reads TGTGCCAGCAGCCACCGCGGGAGCTCCTACGAGCAGTACTTC.

The V call is TRBV25-1, the J call TRBJ2-5; 10 nucleotides agree with TRBD1. The J call may not be correct, given that the DNA end is closer to TRBJ2-1. Germline-derived CDR1 and CDR2 are MGHDK and SYGVNS. This CDR3 has 15 residues. The CDR3 here is CASSESGTGVNEQFF. The CDR3, as DNA: TGTGCCAGCAGTGAATCTGGGACAGGGGTCAATGAGCAGTTCTTC.

V is TRBV29-1 and J is TRBJ2-5, with 7 bases matching TRBD2. CDR1 is SQVTM, CDR2 ANQGSEA, per germline. This CDR3 is 14 amino acids long. The V gene end was trimmed by 6 bases and the J gene end by 1 base; junction bases not matched to a gene: 8. The CDR3 DNA reads TGCAGCGTGATGACTAGCCGTTTCCAAGAGACCCAGTACTTC. Its protein product is CSVMTSRFQETQYF.

CDR3 residues: CASSLANSYGYTF. The CDR3, as DNA: TGTGCCAGCAGCTTAGCTAACAGCTATGGCTACACCTTC. The gene calls are TRBV7-2 and TRBJ1-2; D is unclear. Trimming pared 0 bases from V and 4 bases from J, leaving 6 bases between. Germline lookup yields CDR1 SGHTA and CDR2 FQGNSA. This CDR3 is 13 amino acids long.

This clonotype came up a few times. V gene TRBV7-9 combines with J gene TRBJ2-5; the D is unclear. Germline-derived CDR1 and CDR2 are SEHNR and FQNEAQ (reference sequence). The CDR3 consists of 10 residues. For the CDR3, the DNA is TGTGTCACCGCGGCCCCTGGTCCGTACTTC. It translates to CVTAAPGPYF.

V gene TRBV12-3 or TRBV12-4 combines with J gene TRBJ2-2, with TRBD1 identical over 7 bases. After removal of 6 bases from V and 7 bases from J, the junction contained 11 bases not matched to a gene. The CDR3 covers 15 residues. The CDR3 loop reads CASRTKDRVYGELFF. The CDR3 DNA reads TGTGCCAGCAGAACTAAAGACAGGGTCTACGGGGAGCTGTTTTTT.

The V and J genes are TRBV5-1 and TRBJ1-2; D is unresolved. The CDR3 extends over 13 amino acids. Germline V lookup: CDR1 SGHRS, CDR2 YFSETQ. Between the trimmed V and J ends, which lost 4 bases and 5 bases, there was a span of 12 bases. DNA for the CDR3: TGCGCCAGCAGCATCCAGTTAGGATATGGCTACACCTTC. This gives the protein CASSIQLGYGYTF.

The chain has TRBV28 and TRBJ1-4, with D uncertain. There are 14 residues in the CDR3. The germline V and J ends were trimmed by 0 bases and 7 bases, with 9 bases remaining between them. The germline gives CDR1 MDHEN, CDR2 SYDVKM. The CDR3 bases are TGTGCCAGCAGTTTATGGGGTAGCGTTGAAAAACTGTTTTTT. Translation: CASSLWGSVEKLFF.

The rearrangement links TRBV28 to TRBJ1-1; D remains ambiguous. This CDR3 contains 13 residues. The V end was cut by 5 bases, the J end by 7 bases, with 14 bases between. Germline V gives CDR1 MDHEN, CDR2 SYDVKM. The CDR3 sequence is CASSPRSTFEAFF. CDR3 bases: TGTGCCAGCAGTCCCCGTTCTACTTTTGAAGCTTTCTTT.

The CDR3 nucleotides read TGCAGCGTTGGCGTAGCGAAGGGGGATGAAGAGACCCAGTACTTC. This encodes CSVGVAKGDEETQYF. The chain is built from TRBV29-1 and TRBJ2-5; D perhaps matches TRBD1 (6 bases). Per the germline V gene, CDR1 is SQVTM and CDR2 is ANQGSEA. CDR3 length: 15 residues. V was clipped by 4 bases and J by 3 bases, with 18 bases between them.